These 12 T cell receptor beta chains were sequenced from one sample in a study of shared clonotypes between healthy human individuals (dated by TCRdb to 2018 to 2021). Library preparation was by the immunoSEQ multiplex PCR assay. This immuneACCESS table, as held by TCRdb, lists in-frame sequences with V and J called but not all clones. Of the missing ones, under half trace to an unresolved V gene in checked studies; the others have no known cause. The sample table shows about 980,000 clones, and around three quarters are seen once. Clones ranked in the top ten supply over 1.3% of the sample. Sequencing input: memory CD4+ T cells sorted from blood. Interpreted using the paper, the cell subset or site label stands for: CD45RA-negative fraction. The source of these receptors is a man aged 18-30 years in good health.

This clone was detected only once. The chain couples TRBV29-1 to TRBJ1-3; D is perhaps TRBD1 (5 bases). V was clipped by 7 bases and J by 0 bases, with 19 bases between them. CDR1 is SQVTM, CDR2 ANQGSEA, per germline. The CDR3 contains 16 residues. Here the CDR3 DNA reads TGCAGCGGACAATTCGCAGGGCTAAGCTCTGGAAACACCATATATTTT. Translating it yields CSGQFAGLSSGNTIYF.

Notes on this clone: This same CDR3 is encoded by further DNA sequences in the sample. The gene calls are TRBV5-6 and TRBJ1-2; no clear D gene. CDR1 is SGHDT, CDR2 YYEEEE, per germline. The CDR3 is 12 residues long. Trimming removed 0 bases from V and 2 bases from J, with 2 bases in between. The CDR3 DNA follows: TGTGCCAGCAGCTTGGACAACTATGGCTACACCTTC. Amino acids: CASSLDNYGYTF.

The J gene is TRBJ1-5, the V gene TRBV30; unclear D gene. The CDR3 has 14 residues. The germline V gene has CDR1 GTSNPN and CDR2 SVGIG (reference sequence). V was pared by 3 bases and J by 5 bases, with 14 bases between. In nucleotides, the CDR3 is TGTGCCTGGAGCGCCCTCACTTCAGATCAGCCCCAGCATTTT. As protein: CAWSALTSDQPQHF.

In DNA, the CDR3 is TGTGCCAGCACCTCGACCTACGAGCAGTACTTC. Amino acids: CASTSTYEQYF. The chain carries TRBV28 and TRBJ2-7; D gene unclear. V lost 7 bases to trimming and J lost 2 bases, with 6 bases between them. Germline V CDR1 and CDR2: MDHEN, SYDVKM. The CDR3 extends over 11 amino acids.

The V and J genes are TRBV18 and TRBJ2-7, with D unclear. In germline, CDR1 is KGHSH, CDR2 LQKENI. This CDR3 is built from 11 residues. V was clipped by 6 bases and J by 7 bases, with 10 bases between them. CDR3 sequence reads: CASSPNEEQYF. The DNA for the CDR3 is TGTGCCAGCTCGCCGAACGAGGAGCAGTACTTC.

The J gene is TRBJ2-3, the V gene TRBV18, with TRBD2 matching 10 bases. This CDR3 has 18 residues. Germline CDR1 reads KGHSH; CDR2 reads LQKENI. The V gene end was trimmed by 1 base and the J gene end by 4 bases; junction bases not matched to a gene: 11. The CDR3 DNA is TGTGCCAGCTCACCACGGAGAAGCGGGAGGGCCGAAGCAGATACGCAGTATTTT. Translation: CASSPRRSGRAEADTQYF.

V gene TRBV7-2 combines with J gene TRBJ1-6; the D gene is possibly TRBD1 (6 bases). The V end was cut by 5 bases, the J end by 5 bases, with 13 bases between. Per germline, CDR1 SGHTA and CDR2 FQGNSA. CDR3 length: 15 amino acids. In DNA, the CDR3 is TGTGCCAGCAGCACTACAGGGACGGATAATTCACCCCTCCACTTT. It codes for CASSTTGTDNSPLHF. Drawing the rest from reference TRBV7-2 and TRBJ1-6, the complete variable domain is GAGVSQSPSNKVTEKGKDVELRCDPISGHTALYWYRQSLGQGLEFLIYFQGNSAPDKSGLPSDRFSAERTGGSVSTLTIQRTQQEDSAVYLCASSTTGTDNSPLHFGNGTRLTVT.

J is TRBJ1-1 and V is TRBV6-5, with D possibly being TRBD1 (5 bases). CDR1 is MNHEY, CDR2 SVGAGI, per germline. Trimming left V 6 bases short and J 5 bases short, with 13 bases between. This CDR3 has 13 residues. Written as DNA, the CDR3 is TGTGCCAGCAGGACTGTCTGGGGGACTGAAGCTTTCTTT. Its translation is CASRTVWGTEAFF.

This clone was seen only a few times. The rearrangement links TRBV27 to TRBJ2-7; D is perhaps TRBD1 or TRBD2 (6 bases each). This CDR3 region has 15 residues. Germline V gene sequence: CDR1 MNHEY, CDR2 SMNVEV (reference sequence). The ends were cut back, 7 bases at V and 0 bases at J, with 16 bases in the middle. As DNA, the CDR3 is TGTGCCAGCAATGCTGGGGGGACACCCTCCTACGAGCAGTACTTC. It translates to CASNAGGTPSYEQYF.

This clone was picked up many times. The J gene is TRBJ1-5, the V gene TRBV19; 8 positions agree with TRBD1. V shed 10 bases and J 5 bases; nucleotides not matched to a gene: 13. CDR1 and CDR2 from the germline V gene are LNHDA and SQIVND (reference sequence). CDR3 length: 15 residues. The chain's CDR3 is CATLDREGSHQPQHF. CDR3 coding DNA: TGTGCCACCTTGGACAGGGAGGGAAGCCATCAGCCCCAGCATTTT.

The chain links TRBV28 to TRBJ2-3, with 7 bases fitting TRBD2. This CDR3 contains 13 residues. The V segment lost 7 bases and the J segment 3 bases; nucleotides outside the gene matches: 4. The germline V gene encodes CDR1 MDHEN and CDR2 SYDVKM. In nucleotides, the CDR3 is TGTGCCAGCACTGGCGGGGGTACAGATACGCAGTATTTT. This encodes CASTGGGTDTQYF.

This rearrangement joins TRBV7-2 to TRBJ1-2; D might be TRBD1 (6 bases). CDR3 length: 14 residues. The germline V and J ends were trimmed by 5 bases and 5 bases, with 15 bases remaining between them. CDR1 is SGHTA and CDR2 is FQGNSA in the germline V gene. The CDR3 sequence: CASSHRTESYGYTF. The DNA for the CDR3 is TGTGCCAGCAGCCATAGGACAGAAAGTTATGGCTACACCTTC.